This entry features one T cell receptor (beta chain) sequence. The missing conserved phenylalanine or tryptophan at the end of this CDR3 makes a read error likely. Data came from immunoSEQ multiplex PCR; TCRdb stores just in-frame clones and leaves some out. Here the sample spans 30,000 to 50,000 clones, around nine tenths being singletons. This record comes from a study of OX40 agonist ivuxolimab in advanced cancers. This CDR3 has 17 amino acids. Trimming removed 5 bases at V and 9 bases at J, with 23 bases between. Germline CDR1 is SGHAT and CDR2 is FQNNGV. This clonotype originated in an adult with an advanced solid tumor such as melanoma, head and neck, liver or kidney cancer. The rearrangement uses TRBV11-2 and TRBJ1-6; maybe TRBD1 (6 bases). The input for sequencing was CD4+ or CD8+ T cells sorted from blood, taken in a trial of the OX40 agonist ivuxolimab. As DNA, the CDR3 is TGTGCCAGCAGCCCAGCCCCCAGGGGACCCCTTGGTTCACCCCTCCACCTT. Protein product: CASSPAPRGPLGSPLHL.